A selection of T cell receptor beta chains follows, all from one sample in a study of blood T cell repertoires in COVID-19. Produced via immunoSEQ multiplex PCR; TCRdb's table is partial and in-frame only. The table has approximately 240,000 clones, approximately 86% seen once; the top ten hold roughly 6%. Sequencing was done on a sample of PBMCs or T cells enriched from blood (not recorded which). These receptors were obtained from a woman aged 25 to 45 with acute COVID-19. Both conserved end residues are part of each CDR3. D genes are given only for firm matches. Only some rows state a clone size, as once, few, many or a class for expanded clones.

>TRBV6-6|-|-|TRBJ2-3
TGTGCCAGCAGTTACCCTTTTCCGGATACGCAGTATTTT
CASSYPFPDTQYF
>TRBV6-5|TRBD1|-|TRBJ2-1
TGTGCCAGCAGCTCAACAGGGGCGTCCTACAATGAGCAGTTCTTC
CASSSTGASYNEQFF
>TRBV3-1/TRBV3-2|-|-|TRBJ2-1
TGTGCCAGCGCCCGAAGGGGAGGGGGGGGCAATGAGCAGTTCTTC
CASARRGGGGNEQFF
>TRBV5-5|TRBD1|-|TRBJ2-2
TGTGCCAGCAGCACGGGGACAGGGCGAGTCACCGGGGAGCTGTTTTTT
CASSTGTGRVTGELFF
>TRBV6-4|-|-|TRBJ1-2
TGTGCCAGCAGCGAGACAGGCCTCTATGGCTACACCTTC
CASSETGLYGYTF
>TRBV5-6|-|medium-sized|TRBJ1-1
TGTGCCAGCAGCTTGGGTGAGGACACTGAAGCTTTCTTT
CASSLGEDTEAFF
>TRBV5-1|-|few|TRBJ1-1
TGCGCCAGCAGCTTGGTAGCAAACACTGAAGCTTTCTTT
CASSLVANTEAFF
>TRBV6-2/TRBV6-3|TRBD2|-|TRBJ2-3
TGTGCCAGCAGTTCACCAGCGGGGAGCACAGATACGCAGTATTTT
CASSSPAGSTDTQYF
>TRBV2|TRBD1|-|TRBJ2-7
TGTGCCAGCAGGGGACCCGGGACAGGGGCCTACGAGCAGTACTTC
CASRGPGTGAYEQYF
>TRBV28|-|-|TRBJ2-3
TGTGCCAGCAGAGGAGAGACAGATACGCAGTATTTT
CASRGETDTQYF
>TRBV28|-|-|TRBJ1-5
TGTGCCAGCAGTCTCGGTGGTGCTGCGAAGCCCCAGCATTTT
CASSLGGAAKPQHF
>TRBV30|-|-|TRBJ2-5
TGTGCCTGGAGTGCATTTTTTCGACTAGGTGGGGAGACCCAGTACTTC
CAWSAFFRLGGETQYF
>TRBV9|TRBD1|-|TRBJ1-6
TGTGCCAGCAGCGTAGAGGGGACAGTGGATTCACCCCTCCACTTT
CASSVEGTVDSPLHF
>TRBV5-1|-|-|TRBJ2-1
TGCGCCAGCAGCTCGATCATCAGGGAAGGGGAGCAGTTCTTC
CASSSIIREGEQFF
>TRBV23-1|TRBD2|-|TRBJ2-1
TGCGCCAGCAGGTTAGCGGGAGCCCCCTACAATGAGCAGTTCTTC
CASRLAGAPYNEQFF
>TRBV11-2|-|once|TRBJ2-3
TGTGCCAGCAGCCCAGGGCGGAAACTCACAGATACGCAGTATTTT
CASSPGRKLTDTQYF
>TRBV9|-|-|TRBJ1-4
TGTGCCAGCAGCGTAGGGCAGGTAGTTGAAAAACTGTTTTTT
CASSVGQVVEKLFF
>TRBV29-1|TRBD1|-|TRBJ1-1
TGCAGCGTTGAAGCCACAGGGGACCTGACGGCTTTCTTT
CSVEATGDLTAFF
>TRBV28|-|-|TRBJ2-7
TGTGCCAGCAGTGAACTCCACGGGACAACCTACGAGCAGTACTTC
CASSELHGTTYEQYF
>TRBV3-1/TRBV3-2|TRBD1|once|TRBJ2-1
TGTGCCAGCAGCCCGCGGACAGGGAATTTCGATGAGCAGTTCTTC
CASSPRTGNFDEQFF
>TRBV6-5|-|-|TRBJ2-1
TGTGCCAGCACCAACAGGGCCACCTACAATGAGCAGTTCTTC
CASTNRATYNEQFF
>TRBV6-5|-|few|TRBJ1-3
TGTGCCAGCAGCTCCCGGGACAACTCTGGAAACACCATATATTTT
CASSSRDNSGNTIYF
>TRBV5-4|-|-|TRBJ1-1
TGTGCCAGCAGCTTCGGTCCCTCCGTGAGTTTCTTT
CASSFGPSVSFF
>TRBV4-1|TRBD1|-|TRBJ2-7
TGCGCCAGCAGCCGAAGTGAACAGGGGATCTCCTACGAGCAGTACTTC
CASSRSEQGISYEQYF
>TRBV7-9|TRBD1|-|TRBJ2-5
TGTGCCAGCAGCCTCCCGGGACAGGAGTTCGGGACCCAGTACTTC
CASSLPGQEFGTQYF
>TRBV18|TRBD1|-|TRBJ1-1
TGTGCCAGCTCACCTGCTCGAGTGACAGGGGTTGAAGCTTTCTTT
CASSPARVTGVEAFF
>TRBV27|TRBD2|-|TRBJ2-3
TGTGCCAGCAGCCGCGGACTAGCGGGGGCTATAGATACGCAGTATTTT
CASSRGLAGAIDTQYF
>TRBV3-1/TRBV3-2|TRBD2|-|TRBJ2-7
TGTGCCAGCATAAATAGCGGGAGCGCCGAGCAGTACTTC
CASINSGSAEQYF
>TRBV30|-|-|TRBJ1-4
TGTGCCTGCCAACAGGGATTGAATGAAAAACTGTTTTTT
CACQQGLNEKLFF
>TRBV18|-|-|TRBJ1-1
TGTGCCAGCTCACCACCGGGGGGGTCCACGAACACTGAAGCTTTCTTT
CASSPPGGSTNTEAFF
>TRBV5-5|-|-|TRBJ1-5
TGTGCCAGCAGCTTGCTTACAGGGAACTCAAATCAGCCCCAGCATTTT
CASSLLTGNSNQPQHF
>TRBV19|-|-|TRBJ1-1
TGTGCCAGTACTACACAGCTGAACACTGAAGCTTTCTTT
CASTTQLNTEAFF
>TRBV10-3|TRBD1|-|TRBJ2-4
TGTGCCATCAGTGAGCCGCCGGGACAGGGGGCCAAAAACATTCAGTACTTC
CAISEPPGQGAKNIQYF
>TRBV7-8|TRBD1|-|TRBJ1-5
TGTGCCAGCAGCCTCGACAGGGGCAATCAGCCCCAGCATTTT
CASSLDRGNQPQHF
>TRBV11-2|-|-|TRBJ2-3
TGTGCCAGCAGCGTCTTTGGGGGAGGTGTAGATACGCAGTATTTT
CASSVFGGGVDTQYF
>TRBV5-1|TRBD2|-|TRBJ2-7
TGCGCCAGCAGCCCCGGGGGACTAGCGGGAGTAGTCCACGAGCAGTACTTC
CASSPGGLAGVVHEQYF
>TRBV5-4|-|-|TRBJ1-3
TGTGCCAGCAGTAATAGTTTTACGGGAGGAAACACCATATATTTT
CASSNSFTGGNTIYF
>TRBV7-8|-|-|TRBJ1-1
TGTGCCAGCAGCTTAGCGGTCGCGGGGGCGGAGTGGTGGACTGAAGCTTTCTTT
CASSLAVAGAEWWTEAFF
>TRBV28|-|few|TRBJ1-5
TGTGCCAGCAGCGAGGGGGATCAGCCCCAGCATTTT
CASSEGDQPQHF
>TRBV9|-|-|TRBJ2-1
TGTGCCAGCAGCGTAGGTGGGGGAGGCTCCTACAATGAGCAGTTCTTC
CASSVGGGGSYNEQFF
>TRBV6-2/TRBV6-3|TRBD1|-|TRBJ2-4
TGTGCCAGCAGTACTCGCGGATCTGGACAGGGTTGGGACATTCAGTACTTC
CASSTRGSGQGWDIQYF
>TRBV6-5|TRBD1|-|TRBJ2-5
TGTGCCAGCAGTTACTCGGGACAGGCTCTAGAAGAGACCCAGTACTTC
CASSYSGQALEETQYF
>TRBV5-1|-|once|TRBJ2-4
TGCGCCAGCAGCTCAGCAGGGGCCCTGGAAAACATTCAGTACTTC
CASSSAGALENIQYF
>TRBV4-1|TRBD2|-|TRBJ2-3
TGCGCCAGCAGCCAAGATTGGCAGCGGGGGGGCCCCGATACGCAGTATTTT
CASSQDWQRGGPDTQYF
>TRBV28|TRBD1|-|TRBJ1-6
TGTGCCAGCAATCCTGCCGGGACAGACCGTTCACCCCTCCACTTT
CASNPAGTDRSPLHF
>TRBV4-1|-|few|TRBJ2-7
TGCGCCAGCAGCCTTCTCAACAGGACGGGTTCCTACGAGCAGTACTTC
CASSLLNRTGSYEQYF
>TRBV2|-|-|TRBJ1-2
TGTGCCAGCACCAGACGGGGGGCCGGTGGCTACACCTTC
CASTRRGAGGYTF
>TRBV7-2|TRBD2|-|TRBJ2-7
TGTGCCAGCAGCCTGAGCGGGAGCTCCTACGAGCAGTACTTC
CASSLSGSSYEQYF